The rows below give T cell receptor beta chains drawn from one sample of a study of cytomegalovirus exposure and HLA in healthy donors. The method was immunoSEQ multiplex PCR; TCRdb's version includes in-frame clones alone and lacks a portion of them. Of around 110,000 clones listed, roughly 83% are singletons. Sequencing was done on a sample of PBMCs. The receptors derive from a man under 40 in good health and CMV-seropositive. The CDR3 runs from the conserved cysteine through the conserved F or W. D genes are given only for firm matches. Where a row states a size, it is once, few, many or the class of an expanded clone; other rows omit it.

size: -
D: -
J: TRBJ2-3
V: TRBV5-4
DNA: TGTGCCAGCAGCTTGGTCGCGACTAGACCAGATACGCAGTATTTT
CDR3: CASSLVATRPDTQYF

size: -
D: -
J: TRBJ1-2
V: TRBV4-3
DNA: TGCGCCAGCAGCCAAGGGGCCCCCTATGGCTACACCTTC
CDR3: CASSQGAPYGYTF

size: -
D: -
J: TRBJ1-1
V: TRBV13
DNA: TGTGCCAGCAGCTTAGACAGGAGACCGCGCACTGAAGCTTTCTTT
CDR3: CASSLDRRPRTEAFF

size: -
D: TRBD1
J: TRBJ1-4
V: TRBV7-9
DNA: TGTGCCAGCAGCTTCCCGACAGGGGGCTGGACTCTCGAGGAAAAACTGTTTTTT
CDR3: CASSFPTGGWTLEEKLFF

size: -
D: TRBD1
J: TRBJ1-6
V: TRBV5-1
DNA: TGCGCCAGCAGAGGACAGGAAAATTCACCCCTCCACTTT
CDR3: CASRGQENSPLHF

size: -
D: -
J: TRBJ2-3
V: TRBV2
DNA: TGTGCCAGCAGTGAAAGATTGGCGGGACTCCTCGATACGCAGTATTTT
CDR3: CASSERLAGLLDTQYF

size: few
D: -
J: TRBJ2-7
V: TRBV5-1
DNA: TGCGCCAGCAGCTTGGACGGCTACGAGCAGTACTTC
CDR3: CASSLDGYEQYF

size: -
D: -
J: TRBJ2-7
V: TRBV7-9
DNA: TGTGCCAGCAGCGAAACAGGGAGCTGGGACGAGCAGTACTTC
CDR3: CASSETGSWDEQYF

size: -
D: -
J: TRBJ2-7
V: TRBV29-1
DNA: TGCAGTTACCTACAGGGCTACGAGCAGTACTTC
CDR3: CSYLQGYEQYF

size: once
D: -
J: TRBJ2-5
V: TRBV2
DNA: TGTGCCAGCAGTGATCCCCCCGCAGGGGTCTCGGCAGAGACCCAGTACTTC
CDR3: CASSDPPAGVSAETQYF

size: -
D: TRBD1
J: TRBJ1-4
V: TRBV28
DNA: TGTGCCAGCAGTCTGACGACCGGGACAGGGGATGAAAAACTGTTTTTT
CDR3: CASSLTTGTGDEKLFF

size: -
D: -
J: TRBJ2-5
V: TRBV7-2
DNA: TGTGCCAGCAGCTCCCATGGCAGGGGAGAGACCCAGTACTTC
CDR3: CASSSHGRGETQYF

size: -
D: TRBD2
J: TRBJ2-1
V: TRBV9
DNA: TGTGCCAGCAGCGTAGCCGGACTAGCGGCCTACAATGAGCAGTTCTTC
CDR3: CASSVAGLAAYNEQFF

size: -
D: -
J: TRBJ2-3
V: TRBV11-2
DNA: TGTGCCAGCAGCTTAGGGAGTGGAGATACGCAGTATTTT
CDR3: CASSLGSGDTQYF

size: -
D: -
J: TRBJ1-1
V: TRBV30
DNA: TGTGCCTGGAGTGGAGGCGCTGAAGCTTTCTTT
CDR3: CAWSGGAEAFF

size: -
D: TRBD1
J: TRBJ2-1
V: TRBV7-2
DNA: TGTGCCAGCAGCCGACTTACAGGGGGGAACTCCTACAATGAGCAGTTCTTC
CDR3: CASSRLTGGNSYNEQFF

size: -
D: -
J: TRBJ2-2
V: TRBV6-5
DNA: TGTGCCAGCAGCCACAACAGTATGGGGGAGCTGTTTTTT
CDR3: CASSHNSMGELFF

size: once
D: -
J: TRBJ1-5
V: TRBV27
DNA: TGTGCCAGCAGTTTAGTAGGGAGCGTTGGGCCCCAGCATTTT
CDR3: CASSLVGSVGPQHF

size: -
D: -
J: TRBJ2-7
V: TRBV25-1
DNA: TGTGCCAGCAGCACAATACAGGGCGAGCAGTACTTC
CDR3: CASSTIQGEQYF

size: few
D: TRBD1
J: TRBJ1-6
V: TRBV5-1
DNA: TGCGCCAGCAGCCTTGAAGAGGGGGCGGCCTATAATTCACCCCTCCACTTT
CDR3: CASSLEEGAAYNSPLHF

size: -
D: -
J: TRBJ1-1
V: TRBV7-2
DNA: TGTGCCAGCAGCTTAGACATCGAAACTGAAGCTTTCTTT
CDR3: CASSLDIETEAFF

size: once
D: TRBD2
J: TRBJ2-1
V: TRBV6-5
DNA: TGTGCCAGCAGGGGGACTAGCGGGAGGGCCGAGCAGTTCTTC
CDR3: CASRGTSGRAEQFF

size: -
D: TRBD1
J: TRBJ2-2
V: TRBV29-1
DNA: TGCAGCGTCTACAGGGGAAACACCGGGGAGCTGTTTTTT
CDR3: CSVYRGNTGELFF

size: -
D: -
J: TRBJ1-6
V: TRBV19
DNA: TGTGCCAGCACACAGGCCATTAGGGGACCCCTCCACTTT
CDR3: CASTQAIRGPLHF

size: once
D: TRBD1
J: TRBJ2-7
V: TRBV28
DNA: TGTGCCAGCAGTTACCCCGCCAGGGGGTACACCTACGAGCAGTACTTC
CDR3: CASSYPARGYTYEQYF

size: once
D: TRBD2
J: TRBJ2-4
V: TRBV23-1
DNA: TGCGCCAGCAGTCACCCGAGGACTAGCGTAGCCAAAAACATTCAGTACTTC
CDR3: CASSHPRTSVAKNIQYF

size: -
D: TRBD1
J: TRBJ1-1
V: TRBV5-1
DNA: TGCGCCAGCAGCCCGGGACAGGGAAGAGGAGCTTTCTTT
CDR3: CASSPGQGRGAFF

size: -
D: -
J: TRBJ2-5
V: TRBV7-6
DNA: TGTGCCAGCAGCTTAGCGCGCTATGAAGAGACCCAGTACTTC
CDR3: CASSLARYEETQYF

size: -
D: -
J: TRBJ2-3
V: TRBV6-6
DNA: TGTGCCAGCAGCCTCCTTTTTCCCCCACACACAGATACGCAGTATTTT
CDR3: CASSLLFPPHTDTQYF

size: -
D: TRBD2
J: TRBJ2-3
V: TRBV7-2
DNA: TGTGCCAGCAGCTTAGATGGGGGACTACTCACAGATACGCAGTATTTT
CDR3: CASSLDGGLLTDTQYF

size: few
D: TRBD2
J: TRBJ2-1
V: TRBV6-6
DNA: TGTGCCAGCACCTTCACTAGCGGGGGGGATTTTGAGCAGTTCTTC
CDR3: CASTFTSGGDFEQFF

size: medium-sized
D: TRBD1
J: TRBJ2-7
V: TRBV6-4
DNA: TGTGCCAGCAGTGAAAACCCCGACAGGGTCAACGAGCAGTACTTC
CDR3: CASSENPDRVNEQYF

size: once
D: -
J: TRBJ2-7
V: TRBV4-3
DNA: TGCGCCAGGGAAACAGGGAATTCCTACGAGCAGTACTTC
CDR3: CARETGNSYEQYF

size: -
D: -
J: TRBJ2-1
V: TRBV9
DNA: TGTGCCAGCAGCGGCGCTACGCTAGGTTACGATGAGCAGTTCTTC
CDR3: CASSGATLGYDEQFF

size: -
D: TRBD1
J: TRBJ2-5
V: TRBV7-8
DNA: TGTGCCAGCAGCTTAGCGGGGGCAGGGGGCTCGGAGACCCAGTACTTC
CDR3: CASSLAGAGGSETQYF

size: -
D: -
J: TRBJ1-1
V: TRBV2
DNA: TGTGCCAGCAGTTACGACCAGGGAGGTGATGAAGCTTTCTTT
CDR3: CASSYDQGGDEAFF

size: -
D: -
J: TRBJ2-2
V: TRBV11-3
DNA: TGTGCCAGCAGCTTATCAGGCACCGGGGAGCTGTTTTTT
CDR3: CASSLSGTGELFF

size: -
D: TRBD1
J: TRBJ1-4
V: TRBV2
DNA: TGTGCCAGCAGCGACAGGGGAAGTGAAAAACTGTTTTTT
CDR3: CASSDRGSEKLFF

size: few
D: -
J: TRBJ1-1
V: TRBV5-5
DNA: TGTGCCAGCAGCTACACAGGTTTACACGAAGCTTTCTTT
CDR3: CASSYTGLHEAFF

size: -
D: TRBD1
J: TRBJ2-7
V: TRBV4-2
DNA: TGTGCCAGCAGCCAAGGAGACAGGGGATCCTACGAGCAGTACTTC
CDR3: CASSQGDRGSYEQYF

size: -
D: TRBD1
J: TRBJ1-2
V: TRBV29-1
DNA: TGCAGCGTCGAAAGATTGTCGGACAGGAAGGGCTATGGCTACACCTTC
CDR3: CSVERLSDRKGYGYTF

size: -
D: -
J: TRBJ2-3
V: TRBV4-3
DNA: TGCGCCAGCAGCCACCGTTTGGAGGGGTGGGATACGCAGTATTTT
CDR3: CASSHRLEGWDTQYF

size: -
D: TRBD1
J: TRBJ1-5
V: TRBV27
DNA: TGTGCCAGCAGTCCTTTAGACAGGGGGGGCAATCAGCCCCAGCATTTT
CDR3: CASSPLDRGGNQPQHF

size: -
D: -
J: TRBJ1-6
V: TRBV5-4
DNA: TGTGCCAGCAGGACAGACTATAATTCACCCCTCCACTTT
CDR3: CASRTDYNSPLHF

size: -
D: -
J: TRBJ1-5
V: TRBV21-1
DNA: TGTGCCAGCAGCAAAGGCCAGGGGCAGGGTGGCCAGCCCCAGCATTTT
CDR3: CASSKGQGQGGQPQHF

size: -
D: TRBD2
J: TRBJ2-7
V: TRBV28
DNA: TGTGCCAGCAGTTACGCGGGAGGCAGCTCCTACGAGCAGTACTTC
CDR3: CASSYAGGSSYEQYF

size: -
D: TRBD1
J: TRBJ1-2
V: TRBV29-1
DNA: TGCAGCGCCGGGAGACAGGGGGCAGGCGGCTACACCTTC
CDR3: CSAGRQGAGGYTF

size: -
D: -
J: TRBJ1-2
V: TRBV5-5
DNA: TGTGCCAGCAGCTTGGACCCCGGGGGGGGACTGGTGGGCTACACCTTC
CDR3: CASSLDPGGGLVGYTF